A selection of T cell receptor beta chains follows, all from one sample in a study of T cells and Merkel cell carcinoma outcomes. Produced via immunoSEQ multiplex PCR; TCRdb's table is partial and in-frame only. The sample comprises about 2,000 clones, around nine tenths of which are singletons, and 1.5% to 2% rests with the top ten. The sequenced sample consisted of tumor tissue from Merkel cell carcinoma. These receptor sequences come from a human donor with Merkel cell carcinoma. The CDR3 runs from the conserved cysteine through the conserved F or W. The D gene is left open where the match is weak. Only some rows state a clone size, as once, few, many or a class for expanded clones.

CDR3nt	CDR3aa	abundance	v_gene	j_gene	d_gene
TGTGCCAGTAGTAGCGACAGGGGAATCTCCTACAATGAGCAGTTCTTC	CASSSDRGISYNEQFF	NA	TRBV19	TRBJ2-1	TRBD1
TGTGCCTGGAGTGTAGGGACGTCCGGCGAAAAACTGTTTTTT	CAWSVGTSGEKLFF	NA	TRBV30	TRBJ1-4	NA
TGTGCCAGCAGCGTAGGAAGCTCCTACGAGCAGTACTTC	CASSVGSSYEQYF	NA	TRBV11-1	TRBJ2-7	NA
TGTGCCAGCAGCGCGACGGGAACTGAAGCTTTCTTT	CASSATGTEAFF	NA	TRBV9	TRBJ1-1	NA
TGCGCCAGCAGCTTAAACAGGCAAGAGACCCAGTACTTC	CASSLNRQETQYF	NA	TRBV5-1	TRBJ2-5	NA
TGTGCCAGCACAGGGGGGTACGGATACGTTGATACGCAGTATTTT	CASTGGYGYVDTQYF	once	TRBV5-5	TRBJ2-3	NA
TGTGCCAGCAGTGAAAGTCGGACTAGCGAACAGGGGGAGCAGTTCTTC	CASSESRTSEQGEQFF	NA	TRBV2	TRBJ2-1	TRBD2
TGCGCCAGCAGCCCTGACAGGGGCCAGAACACCGGGGAGCTGTTTTTT	CASSPDRGQNTGELFF	NA	TRBV5-1	TRBJ2-2	TRBD1
TGTGCCAGCAGCTCAACTCCGGGGCGGGACACAGATACGCAGTATTTT	CASSSTPGRDTDTQYF	NA	TRBV5-4	TRBJ2-3	NA
TGTGCCAGCAGCCAAGTAGAGTCAGTCGGAACTGAAGCTTTCTTT	CASSQVESVGTEAFF	NA	TRBV4-2	TRBJ1-1	NA
TGTGCCAGCAGTTTACAGGGCCAAGAGACCCAGTACTTC	CASSLQGQETQYF	NA	TRBV6-5	TRBJ2-5	NA
TGTGCCAGCTTGCAGGGTTTTGAGCAGTTCTTC	CASLQGFEQFF	NA	TRBV27	TRBJ2-1	NA
TGTGCCAGCAGTGAACCGGGACAGGGGTTTGGAGATACGCAGTATTTT	CASSEPGQGFGDTQYF	NA	TRBV28	TRBJ2-3	TRBD1
TGTGCCAGCAGCCAAGATCTGGACGGATTAACCTACGAGCAGTACTTC	CASSQDLDGLTYEQYF	NA	TRBV4-2	TRBJ2-7	NA
TGTGCCAGCAAGTCCCTTCGCTATACGGTGAGAGCTAACTATGGCTACACCTTC	CASKSLRYTVRANYGYTF	NA	TRBV27	TRBJ1-2	NA
TGTGCCAGCAGCCCGGCCAGGGAGGGTAATTCACCCCTCTACTTT	CASSPAREGNSPLYF	once	TRBV11-2	TRBJ1-6	NA
TGTGCCAGCAGAGAAATCTCGGACAGGGCGAACACCGGGGAGCTGTTTTTT	CASREISDRANTGELFF	NA	TRBV28	TRBJ2-2	TRBD1
TGTGCCTGGGATAATTCACCCCTCCACTTT	CAWDNSPLHF	NA	TRBV30	TRBJ1-6	NA
TGTGCCAGCAGCCAGGGACAGCCGGACCCCCTCTACGAGCAGTACTTC	CASSQGQPDPLYEQYF	NA	TRBV5-6	TRBJ2-7	TRBD1
TGTGCCAGCAGTATAGGACAGCACTCCTACGAGCAGTACTTC	CASSIGQHSYEQYF	once	TRBV6-1	TRBJ2-7	NA
TGTGCCAGCAGGGACGCAGGGCACGAGCAGTACTTC	CASRDAGHEQYF	once	TRBV27	TRBJ2-7	NA
TGTGCCAGCAGCTTCTCCAGCGACACTACAGATACGCAGTATTTT	CASSFSSDTTDTQYF	NA	TRBV5-5	TRBJ2-3	NA
TGTGCCAGCAGTTTTACGGCTAGCGGGATGCAGACCCAGTACTTC	CASSFTASGMQTQYF	NA	TRBV28	TRBJ2-5	TRBD2